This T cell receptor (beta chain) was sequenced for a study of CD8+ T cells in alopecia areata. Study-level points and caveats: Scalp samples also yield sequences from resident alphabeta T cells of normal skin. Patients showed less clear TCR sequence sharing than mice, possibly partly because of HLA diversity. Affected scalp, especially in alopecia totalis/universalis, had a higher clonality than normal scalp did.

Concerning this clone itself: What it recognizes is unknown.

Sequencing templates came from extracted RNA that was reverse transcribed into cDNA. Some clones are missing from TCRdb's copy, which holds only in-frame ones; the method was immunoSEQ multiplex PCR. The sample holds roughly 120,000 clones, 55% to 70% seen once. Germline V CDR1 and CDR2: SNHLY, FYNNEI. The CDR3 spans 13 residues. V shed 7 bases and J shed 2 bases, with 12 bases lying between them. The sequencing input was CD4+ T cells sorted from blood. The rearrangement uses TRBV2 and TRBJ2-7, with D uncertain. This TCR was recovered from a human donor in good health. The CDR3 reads CASTPIRAYEQYF. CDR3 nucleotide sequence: TGTGCCAGCACCCCTATTCGGGCCTACGAGCAGTACTTC.